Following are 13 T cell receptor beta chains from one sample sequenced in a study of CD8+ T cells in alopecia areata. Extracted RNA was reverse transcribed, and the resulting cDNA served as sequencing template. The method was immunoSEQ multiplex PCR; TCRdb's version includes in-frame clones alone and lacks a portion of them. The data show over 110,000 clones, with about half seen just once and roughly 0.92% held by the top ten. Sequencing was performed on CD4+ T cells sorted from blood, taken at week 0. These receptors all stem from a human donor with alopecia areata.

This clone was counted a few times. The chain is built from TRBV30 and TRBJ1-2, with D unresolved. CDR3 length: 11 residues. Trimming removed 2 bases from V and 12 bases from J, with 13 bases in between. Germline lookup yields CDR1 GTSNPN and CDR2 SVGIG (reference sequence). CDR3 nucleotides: TGTGCCTGGAGTCTCCGGGGAGGAAACACCTTC. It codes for CAWSLRGGNTF.

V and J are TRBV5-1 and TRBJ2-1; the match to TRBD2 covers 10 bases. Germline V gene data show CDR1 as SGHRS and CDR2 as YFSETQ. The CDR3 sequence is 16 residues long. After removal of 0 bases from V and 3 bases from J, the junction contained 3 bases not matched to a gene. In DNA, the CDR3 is TGCGCCAGCAGCTTGGGGCTAGCGGGAGTCTACAATGAGCAGTTCTTC. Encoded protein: CASSLGLAGVYNEQFF.

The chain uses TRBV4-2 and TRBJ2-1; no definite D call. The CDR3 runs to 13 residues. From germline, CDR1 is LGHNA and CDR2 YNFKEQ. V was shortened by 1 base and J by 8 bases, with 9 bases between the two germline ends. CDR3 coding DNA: TGTGCCAGCAGCCAAGTTAGGGCGGATGAGCAGTTCTTC. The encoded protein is CASSQVRADEQFF.

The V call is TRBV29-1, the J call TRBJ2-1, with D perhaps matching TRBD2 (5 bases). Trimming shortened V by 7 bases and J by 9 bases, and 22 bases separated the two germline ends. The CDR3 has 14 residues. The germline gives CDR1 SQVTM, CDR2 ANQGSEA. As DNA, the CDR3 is TGCAGCGCCGGAGGTGGCAGGATTCAGGCTGAGCAGTTCTTC. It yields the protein CSAGGGRIQAEQFF.

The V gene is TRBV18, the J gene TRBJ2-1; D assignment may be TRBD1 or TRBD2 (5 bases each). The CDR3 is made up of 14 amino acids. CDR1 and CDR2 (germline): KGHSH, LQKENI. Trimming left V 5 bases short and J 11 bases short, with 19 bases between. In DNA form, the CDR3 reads TGTGCCAGCTCATCCGGGACCCCCCAGGCAAAGCAGTTCTTC. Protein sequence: CASSSGTPQAKQFF.

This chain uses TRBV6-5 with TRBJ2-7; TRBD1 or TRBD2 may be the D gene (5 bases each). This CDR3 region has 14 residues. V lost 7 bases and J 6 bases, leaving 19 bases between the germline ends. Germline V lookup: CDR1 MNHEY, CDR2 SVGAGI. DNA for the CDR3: TGTGCCAGCAAGCCCGGGACCCCAACCCGCGAGCAGTACTTC. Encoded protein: CASKPGTPTREQYF.

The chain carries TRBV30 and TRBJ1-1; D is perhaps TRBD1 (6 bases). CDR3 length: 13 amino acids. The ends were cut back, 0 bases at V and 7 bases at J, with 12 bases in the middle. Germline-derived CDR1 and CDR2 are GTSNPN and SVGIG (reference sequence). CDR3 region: CAWSVIGGGEAFF. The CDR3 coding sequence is TGTGCCTGGAGTGTGATAGGAGGGGGTGAAGCTTTCTTT.

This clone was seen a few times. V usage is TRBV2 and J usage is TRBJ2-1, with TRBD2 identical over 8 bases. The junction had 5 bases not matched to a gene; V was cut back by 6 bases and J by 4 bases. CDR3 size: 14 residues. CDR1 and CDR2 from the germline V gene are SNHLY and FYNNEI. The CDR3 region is CASRRSGDYNEQFF. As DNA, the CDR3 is TGTGCCAGCAGACGTAGCGGGGATTACAATGAGCAGTTCTTC.

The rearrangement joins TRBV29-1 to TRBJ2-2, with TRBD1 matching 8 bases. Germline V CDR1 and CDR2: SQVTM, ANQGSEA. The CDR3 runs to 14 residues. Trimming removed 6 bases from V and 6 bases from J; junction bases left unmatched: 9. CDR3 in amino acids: CSVTRATGAGELFF. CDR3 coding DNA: TGCAGCGTGACAAGGGCGACAGGGGCCGGGGAGCTGTTTTTT.

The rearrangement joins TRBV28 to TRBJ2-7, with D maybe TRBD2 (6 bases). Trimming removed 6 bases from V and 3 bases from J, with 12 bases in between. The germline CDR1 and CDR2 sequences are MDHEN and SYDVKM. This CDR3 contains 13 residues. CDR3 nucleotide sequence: TGTGCCAGCAGGAGAACTAGCAGCTACGAGCAGTACTTC. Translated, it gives CASRRTSSYEQYF.

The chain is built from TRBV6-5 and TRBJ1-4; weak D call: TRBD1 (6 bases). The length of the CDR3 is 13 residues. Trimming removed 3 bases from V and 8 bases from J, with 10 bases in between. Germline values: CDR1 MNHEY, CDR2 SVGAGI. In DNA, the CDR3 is TGTGCCAGCAGTTATACAGGGTGGGAAAAACTGTTTTTT. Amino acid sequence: CASSYTGWEKLFF.

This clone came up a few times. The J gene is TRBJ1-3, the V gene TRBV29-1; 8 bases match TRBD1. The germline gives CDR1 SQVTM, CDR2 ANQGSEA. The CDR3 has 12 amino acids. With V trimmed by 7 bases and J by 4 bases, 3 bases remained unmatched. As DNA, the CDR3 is TGCAGCGGTGGACAGGGAGGAAACACCATATATTTT. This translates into CSGGQGGNTIYF. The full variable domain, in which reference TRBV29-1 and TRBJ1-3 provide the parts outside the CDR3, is SAVISQKPSRDICQRGTSLTIQCQVDSQVTMMFWYRQQPGQSLTLIATANQGSEATYESGFVIDKFPISRPNLTFSTLTVSNMSPEDSSIYLCSGGQGGNTIYFGEGSWLTVV.

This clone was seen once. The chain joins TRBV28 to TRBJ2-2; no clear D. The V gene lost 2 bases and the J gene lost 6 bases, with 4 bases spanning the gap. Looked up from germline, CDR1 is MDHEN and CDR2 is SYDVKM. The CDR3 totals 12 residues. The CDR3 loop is CASSLGSGELFF. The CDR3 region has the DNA TGTGCCAGCAGTTTAGGGTCCGGGGAGCTGTTTTTT. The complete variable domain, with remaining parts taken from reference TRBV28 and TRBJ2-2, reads DVKVTQSSRYLVKRTGEKVFLECVQDMDHENMFWYRQDPGLGLRLIYFSYDVKMKEKGDIPEGYSVSREKKERFSLILESASTNQTSMYLCASSLGSGELFFGEGSRLTVL.